This T cell receptor beta chain was captured by sequencing in a study of cytomegalovirus exposure and HLA in healthy donors. Both 60 Vbeta primers and 13 Jbeta primers went into the PCR. Assay used: immunoSEQ multiplex PCR; TCRdb lists only in-frame clones, some missing. The sample holds roughly 98,000 clones, roughly 79% seen once. Trimming cost V 4 bases and J 0 bases, with 13 bases left between them. Germline V gene data show CDR1 as SGHRS and CDR2 as YFSETQ. The CDR3 runs to 15 residues. The sequence was collected from a man aged 40-49 years in good health and CMV-seronegative. The sample was PBMCs. V usage is TRBV5-1 and J usage is TRBJ2-5, with a tentative D call TRBD1 (6 bases). CDR3 sequence reads: CASSAYGTNQETQYF. The CDR3 DNA reads TGCGCCAGCAGCGCATACGGGACAAACCAAGAGACCCAGTACTTC.